What follows describes a single TCR beta chain. Its antigen remains unidentified. The data derive from a study of T cell responses to AZD1222 COVID-19 vaccine. Study observations and caveats: Elevations in Spike-specific TCR breadth and depth followed administration of two AZD1222 doses.

The CDR3 is 14 amino acids. V shed 3 bases and J shed 5 bases, with 13 bases lying between them. Germline V gene data show CDR1 as MRHNA and CDR2 as SNTAGT. Generated by immunoSEQ multiplex PCR, the TCRdb table keeps only in-frame clones and is missing some. Of around 84,000 clones detected, approximately 90% appear once; the ten largest clones hold about 1.6%. V and J are TRBV6-4 and TRBJ1-2; TRBD1 is a possible D gene (5 bases). The clonotype comes from an adult in good health. The sample in question was peripheral blood, obtained on day 0 of AZD1222 vaccination. The CDR3 here is CASSEDSKFYGYTF. The CDR3 nucleotides are TGTGCCAGCAGTGAAGACAGTAAATTTTATGGCTACACCTTC.